The 13 T cell receptor beta chains presented below share a single source sample, sequenced in a study of technical replicates of blood from four donors. Sequencing used immunoSEQ multiplex PCR; TCRdb keeps in-frame clones, though not all of them. Seen here are approximately 59,000 clones, nearly 95% observed once, and the top ten hold about 3%. The material sequenced was PBMCs. These receptors were obtained from a human donor in good health. Some clones in this sample may be carry-over from other donors' samples.

The chain employs TRBV7-9 and TRBJ2-7; D is unresolved. Trimming took 5 bases from V and 2 from J, leaving 22 bases between them. Per the germline V gene, CDR1 is SEHNR and CDR2 is FQNEAQ (reference sequence). This CDR3 has 17 amino acids. The CDR3 DNA reads as TGTGCCAGCAGCACCCCCTCCGGCGGCAACCTCCCCTACGAGCAGTACTTC. It specifies CASSTPSGGNLPYEQYF.

The V call is TRBV7-8, the J call TRBJ2-1, with 15 bases identical to TRBD2. V gave up 4 bases and J gave up 3 bases; unmatched junction bases: 7. The CDR3 totals 18 residues. Per the germline V gene, CDR1 is SGHVS and CDR2 is FQNEAQ. CDR3 residues: CASSSGLAGGTFYNEQFF. As DNA, the CDR3 is TGTGCCAGCAGCTCGGGACTAGCGGGAGGTACATTCTACAATGAGCAGTTCTTC.

The V call is TRBV5-4, the J call TRBJ2-1; D is unclear. The CDR3 loop spans 13 amino acids. Germline V gives CDR1 SGHNT, CDR2 YYREEE (reference sequence). Trimming shortened V by 0 bases and J by 5 bases, and 6 bases separated the two germline ends. DNA for the CDR3: TGTGCCAGCAGCTTGGAAGCAAACAATGAGCAGTTCTTC. Residues: CASSLEANNEQFF.

The chain couples TRBV6-6 to TRBJ2-7; 8 positions agree with TRBD2. With 6 bases clipped from V and 0 bases from J, the junction kept 7 bases outside the gene matches. CDR3 length equals 15 residues. The germline V gene has CDR1 MNHNY and CDR2 SVGAGI (reference sequence). DNA for the CDR3: TGTGCCAGCAGCCCCCTAGCGGGCCCCTCCTACGAGCAGTACTTC. It translates to CASSPLAGPSYEQYF.

This chain links TRBV5-1 with TRBJ1-1, with D maybe TRBD1 (5 bases). The CDR3 is made up of 16 amino acids. Trimming stripped 4 bases from V and 2 bases from J, with 18 bases between. Germline CDR1 reads SGHRS; CDR2 reads YFSETQ. The DNA for the CDR3 is TGCGCCAGCAGCCTAACCCGGACGCAGGGAAACACTGAAGCTTTCTTT. It specifies CASSLTRTQGNTEAFF.

The chain links TRBV6-5 to TRBJ1-1; possibly TRBD1 for D (6 bases). The ends were cut back, 6 bases at V and 6 bases at J, with 14 bases in the middle. CDR1 MNHEY and CDR2 SVGAGI come from the germline V gene. There are 13 residues in the CDR3. The CDR3 DNA follows: TGTGCCAGCAGAGGACAGACGGCCTCTGAAGCTTTCTTT. Translated, it gives CASRGQTASEAFF.

The chain has TRBV7-9 and TRBJ2-1, with a tentative D call TRBD2 (5 bases). Looked up from germline, CDR1 is SEHNR and CDR2 is FQNEAQ (reference sequence). The CDR3 is 11 residues long. Trimming stripped 5 bases from V and 10 bases from J, with 9 bases between. The CDR3 nucleotides are TGTGCCAGCAGCCGATCGGGAGAGCAGTTCTTC. It is translated as CASSRSGEQFF.

The chain links TRBV10-3 to TRBJ2-4; 9 nucleotides line up with TRBD2. The CDR3 consists of 16 residues. CDR1 and CDR2 (germline): ENHRY, SYGVKD. Trimming at V came to 2 bases and at J to 8 bases, leaving 10 bases not matched to a gene. The CDR3 DNA reads as TGTGCCATCAGTGAGGCCAAGGGTAGCGGGAGAGACATTCAGTACTTC. Translating gives CAISEAKGSGRDIQYF.

The V gene is TRBV4-1, the J gene TRBJ2-7; D is uncertain. This CDR3 contains 15 residues. The germline V and J ends were trimmed by 0 bases and 3 bases, with 12 bases remaining between them. CDR1 and CDR2 from the germline V gene are MGHRA and YSYEKL. Here the CDR3 reads CASSQDVGPYYEQYF. In DNA, the CDR3 is TGCGCCAGCAGCCAAGATGTCGGTCCCTACTACGAGCAGTACTTC.

The chain couples TRBV11-2 to TRBJ2-1; 10 bases are shared with TRBD2. The junction had 11 bases not matched to a gene; V was cut back by 5 bases and J by 7 bases. The CDR3 is made up of 16 amino acids. The germline CDR1 and CDR2 sequences are SGHAT and FQNNGV. The CDR3 is CASSRLTSGTHNEQFF. The CDR3 bases are TGTGCCAGCAGCCGATTAACTAGCGGGACCCATAATGAGCAGTTCTTC.

The chain carries TRBV2 and TRBJ1-4, with a tentative D call TRBD1 (5 bases). Germline CDR1 SNHLY, CDR2 FYNNEI. CDR3 size: 13 residues. V lost 6 bases and J lost 6, with 11 bases in between. The CDR3 region is CASSGGYDEKLFF. The CDR3 nucleotides read TGTGCCAGCAGCGGGGGATATGATGAAAAACTGTTTTTT.

This chain connects TRBV29-1 to TRBJ2-7; 9 bases map to TRBD1. The CDR3 runs to 13 residues. After removal of 2 bases from V and 5 bases from J, the junction contained 4 bases not matched to a gene. Germline V CDR1 and CDR2: SQVTM, ANQGSEA. CDR3 amino acids: CSVERDREHEQYF. Here the CDR3 DNA reads TGCAGCGTTGAAAGGGACAGGGAACACGAGCAGTACTTC.

The CDR3 DNA follows: TGTGCCAGCAGCTTGGTGCCTAGCGGGAGGGCCGCAAATGAGCAGTTCTTC. Its protein product is CASSLVPSGRAANEQFF. This chain joins TRBV5-4 and TRBJ2-1; 12 bases match TRBD2. Trimming removed 0 bases from V and 7 bases from J; junction bases left unmatched: 8. The CDR3 is made up of 17 amino acids. Germline values: CDR1 SGHNT, CDR2 YYREEE (reference sequence). The full variable domain, in which reference TRBV5-4 and TRBJ2-1 provide the parts outside the CDR3, is ETGVTQSPTHLIKTRGQQVTLRCSSQSGHNTVSWYQQALGQGPQFIFQYYREEENGRGNFPPRFSGLQFPNYSSELNVNALELDDSALYLCASSLVPSGRAANEQFFGPGTRLTVL.